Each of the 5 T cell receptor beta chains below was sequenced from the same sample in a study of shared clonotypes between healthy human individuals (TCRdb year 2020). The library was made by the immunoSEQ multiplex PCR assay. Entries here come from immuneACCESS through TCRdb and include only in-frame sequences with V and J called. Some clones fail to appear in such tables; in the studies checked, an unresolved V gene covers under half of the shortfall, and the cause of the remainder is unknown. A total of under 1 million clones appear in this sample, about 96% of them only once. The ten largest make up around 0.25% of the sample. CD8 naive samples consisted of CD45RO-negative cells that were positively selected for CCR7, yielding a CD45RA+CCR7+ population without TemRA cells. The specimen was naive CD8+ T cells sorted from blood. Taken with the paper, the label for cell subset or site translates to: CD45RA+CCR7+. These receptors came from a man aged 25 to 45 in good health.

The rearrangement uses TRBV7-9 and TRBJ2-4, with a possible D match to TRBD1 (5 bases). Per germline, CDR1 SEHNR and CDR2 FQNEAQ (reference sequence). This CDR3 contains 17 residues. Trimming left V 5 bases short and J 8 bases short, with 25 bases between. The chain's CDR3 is CASSPPLGRPLGDIQYF. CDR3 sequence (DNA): TGTGCCAGCAGCCCCCCCTTGGGGCGACCCTTAGGGGACATTCAGTACTTC.

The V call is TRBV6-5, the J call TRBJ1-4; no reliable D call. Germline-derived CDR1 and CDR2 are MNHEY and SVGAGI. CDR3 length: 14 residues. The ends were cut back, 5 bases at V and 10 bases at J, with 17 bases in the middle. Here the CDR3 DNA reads TGTGCCAGCAGTGGCAGGCGGGGATTCGGAAAACTGTTTTTT. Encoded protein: CASSGRRGFGKLFF.

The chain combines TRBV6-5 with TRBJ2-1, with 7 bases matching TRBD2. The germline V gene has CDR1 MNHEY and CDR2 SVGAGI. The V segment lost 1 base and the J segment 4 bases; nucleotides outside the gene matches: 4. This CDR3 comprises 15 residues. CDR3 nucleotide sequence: TGTGCCAGCAGTTACTATACGGGAGGATACAATGAGCAGTTCTTC. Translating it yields CASSYYTGGYNEQFF.

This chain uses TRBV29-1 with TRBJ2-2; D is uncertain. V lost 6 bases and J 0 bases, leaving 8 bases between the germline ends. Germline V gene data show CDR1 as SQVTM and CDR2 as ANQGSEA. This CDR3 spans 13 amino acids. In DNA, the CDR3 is TGCAGCGTAAGAACAACGAACACCGGGGAGCTGTTTTTT. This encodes CSVRTTNTGELFF.

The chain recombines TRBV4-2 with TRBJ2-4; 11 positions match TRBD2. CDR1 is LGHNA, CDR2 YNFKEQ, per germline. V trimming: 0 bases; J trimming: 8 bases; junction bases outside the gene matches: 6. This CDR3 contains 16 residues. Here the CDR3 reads CASSQERTSGLYIQYF. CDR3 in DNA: TGTGCCAGCAGCCAAGAGCGGACTAGCGGGTTGTACATTCAGTACTTC.